The next 12 T cell receptor beta chains were all read from a single sample in a study of T cells after yellow fever vaccination. TCRdb called the 5' RACE reads again in MiXCR, with one record for every CDR3 protein. The data show roughly 340,000 distinct CDR3 sequences, with about 9.5% seen just once and roughly 17% held by the top ten. Sample: PBMCs, taken on the day of the first yellow fever vaccination. The origin of the receptors is a man aged 18 to 30 who received the YFV17D yellow fever vaccine.

Many counts were recorded for this clonotype. The chain combines TRBV11-2 with TRBJ2-3; no clear D gene. CDR3 size: 12 residues. V was shortened by 2 bases and J by 6 bases, with 6 bases between the two germline ends. Per the germline V gene, CDR1 is SGHAT and CDR2 is FQNNGV. CDR3 protein: CASSLSWDTQYF. The DNA for the CDR3 is TGTGCCAGCAGCTTAAGCTGGGATACGCAGTATTTT.

The V and J genes are TRBV20-1 and TRBJ1-3, with D possibly being TRBD1 (6 bases). From germline, CDR1 is DFQATT and CDR2 SNEGSKA (reference sequence). This CDR3 has 21 amino acids. V was cut by 1 base and J by 0 bases, with 28 bases left in between. As DNA, the CDR3 is TGCAGTGCTAGAGGCCCTAGGACAAGTCAAACAGGGCCTTACTCTGGAAACACCATATATTTT. Its translation: CSARGPRTSQTGPYSGNTIYF.

This clonotype was counted a few times. This rearrangement joins TRBV5-4 to TRBJ1-6; D is unclear. CDR3 length: 16 amino acids. Trimming removed 5 bases from V and 0 bases from J, with 12 bases in between. Germline values: CDR1 SGHNT, CDR2 YYREEE (reference sequence). The DNA of the CDR3 is TGTGCCAGCAGTTTTGAAGGCGGCTCCTATAATTCACCCCTCCACTTT. Translation gives CASSFEGGSYNSPLHF.

This clonotype was counted a few times. The chain recombines TRBV7-8 with TRBJ1-4, with D uncertain. The CDR3 runs 15 residues. V was shortened by 5 bases and J by 8 bases, with 18 bases between the two germline ends. Germline CDR1 SGHVS, CDR2 FQNEAQ. CDR3 nucleotides: TGTGCCAGCAGCCTGGCCTTGGGAGGTGGAGAAAAACTGTTTTTT. This codes for CASSLALGGGEKLFF.

The chain has TRBV28 and TRBJ2-5, with 7 bases aligning to TRBD1. This CDR3 is 15 amino acids long. V was clipped by 6 bases and J by 2 bases; unmatched bases: 9. Germline V gene lookup returns CDR1 MDHEN and CDR2 SYDVKM. In nucleotides, the CDR3 is TGTGCCAGCAGCGTAGGGGGCTCCAGACAAGAGACCCAGTACTTC. Encoded protein: CASSVGGSRQETQYF.

This clonotype was counted only a few times. The rearrangement uses TRBV20-1 and TRBJ2-5, with 11 positions matching TRBD2. This CDR3 has 15 amino acids. Losses at the gene ends were 3 bases for V and 3 bases for J; bases not matched to a gene: 6. Germline-derived CDR1 and CDR2 are DFQATT and SNEGSKA (reference sequence). The DNA for the CDR3 is TGCAGTGCTAGTCGGGGGACTAGCGGAAAAGAGACCCAGTACTTC. Protein sequence: CSASRGTSGKETQYF.

The gene calls are TRBV6-2 or TRBV6-3 and TRBJ1-5, with 7 positions matching TRBD1. Losses at the gene ends were 0 bases for V and 7 bases for J; bases not matched to a gene: 6. The CDR3 spans 15 residues. Germline CDR1 is MNHEY and CDR2 is SVGEGT. Written as DNA, the CDR3 is TGTGCCAGCAGTTACTCCGGGACAGCGGGACAGCCCCAGCATTTT. Its protein product is CASSYSGTAGQPQHF.

This clonotype came up a few times. This chain connects TRBV2 to TRBJ1-5; no firm D call. V was clipped by 7 bases and J by 0 bases, with 7 bases between them. The CDR3 sequence is 13 residues long. In germline, CDR1 is SNHLY, CDR2 FYNNEI. The CDR3 region has the DNA TGTGCCAGCATCACGGGTAGCAATCAGCCCCAGCATTTT. Its translation: CASITGSNQPQHF. Variable domain in full (rest from reference TRBV2 and TRBJ1-5): EPEVTQTPSHQVTQMGQEVILRCVPISNHLYFYWYRQILGQKVEFLVSFYNNEISEKSEIFDDQFSVERPDGSNFTLKIRSTKLEDSAMYFCASITGSNQPQHFGDGTRLSIL.

This clonotype has more than one count but fewer than ten. The rearrangement joins TRBV6-6 to TRBJ2-3; TRBD2 might be the D (5 bases). Per germline, CDR1 MNHNY and CDR2 SVGAGI (reference sequence). V dropped 2 bases and J dropped 4 bases, with 7 bases sitting between them. The CDR3 runs 13 residues. CDR3 amino acids: CASSYLAADTQYF. The DNA of the CDR3 is TGTGCCAGCAGTTACCTAGCAGCAGATACGCAGTATTTT.

This clonotype has more than one count but fewer than ten. V is TRBV24-1 and J is TRBJ2-1; 8 bases are shared with TRBD1. V lost 6 bases to trimming and J lost 8 bases; unmatched junction nucleotides: 8. CDR1 is KGHDR, CDR2 SFDVKD, per germline. The CDR3 is made up of 14 amino acids. CDR3 DNA: TGTGCCACCAGTCCCGGGACAGGAGTATATGAGCAGTTCTTC. It translates to CATSPGTGVYEQFF.

The chain combines TRBV7-2 with TRBJ2-3; D is perhaps TRBD1 (5 bases). V was trimmed by 8 bases and J by 1 base, leaving 16 bases between them. The CDR3 consists of 15 residues. The germline gives CDR1 SGHTA, CDR2 FQGNSA. The CDR3 DNA is TGTGCCAGCGTTCGTAACGGCAGGGGCACAGATACGCAGTATTTT. Translating it yields CASVRNGRGTDTQYF.

The chain uses TRBV6-5 and TRBJ1-1; unclear D gene. The germline V gene has CDR1 MNHEY and CDR2 SVGAGI. The CDR3 has 15 amino acids. The V gene lost 2 bases and the J gene lost 4 bases, with 14 bases spanning the gap. This chain's CDR3 is CASSYGGVTGTEAFF. In DNA form, the CDR3 reads TGTGCCAGCAGTTACGGTGGGGTAACGGGCACTGAAGCTTTCTTT.